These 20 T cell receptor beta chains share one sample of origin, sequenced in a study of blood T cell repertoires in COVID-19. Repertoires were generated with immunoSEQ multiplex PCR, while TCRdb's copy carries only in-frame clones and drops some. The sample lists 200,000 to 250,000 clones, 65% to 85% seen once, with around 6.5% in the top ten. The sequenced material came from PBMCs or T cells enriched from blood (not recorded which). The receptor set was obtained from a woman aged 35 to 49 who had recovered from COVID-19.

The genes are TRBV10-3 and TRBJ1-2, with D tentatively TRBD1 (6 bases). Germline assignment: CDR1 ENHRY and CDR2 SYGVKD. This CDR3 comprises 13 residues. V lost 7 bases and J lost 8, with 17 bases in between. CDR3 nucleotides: TGTGCCATCATTCCAGAACAGGGAGAAGGCTACACCTTC. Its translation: CAIIPEQGEGYTF.

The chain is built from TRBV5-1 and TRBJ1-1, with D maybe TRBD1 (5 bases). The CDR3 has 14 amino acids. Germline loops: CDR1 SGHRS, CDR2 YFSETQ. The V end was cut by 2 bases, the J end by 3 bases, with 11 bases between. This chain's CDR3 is CASSFEQGDTEAFF. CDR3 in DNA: TGCGCCAGCAGCTTCGAGCAGGGCGACACTGAAGCTTTCTTT.

CDR3 protein: CAWVTANYGYTF. The CDR3 bases are TGTGCCTGGGTTACAGCAAACTATGGCTACACCTTC. The chain combines TRBV30 with TRBJ1-2, with unresolved D. Germline V lookup: CDR1 GTSNPN, CDR2 SVGIG (reference sequence). Trimming removed 5 bases from V and 2 bases from J, with 9 bases in between. The CDR3 consists of 12 residues.

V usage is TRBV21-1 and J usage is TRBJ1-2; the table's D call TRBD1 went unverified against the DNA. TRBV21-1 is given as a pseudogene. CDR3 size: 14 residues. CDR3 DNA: TGTGCCAGCAGCAATAGGGGGTGGAACTATGGCTACACCTTC. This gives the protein CASSNRGWNYGYTF.

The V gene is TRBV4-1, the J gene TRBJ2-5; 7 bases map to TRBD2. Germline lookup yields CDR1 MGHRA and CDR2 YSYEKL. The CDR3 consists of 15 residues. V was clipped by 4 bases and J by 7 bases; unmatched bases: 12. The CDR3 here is CASSRLAGEPGTQYF. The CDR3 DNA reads TGCGCCAGCAGCCGTTTAGCGGGCGAGCCAGGGACCCAGTACTTC.

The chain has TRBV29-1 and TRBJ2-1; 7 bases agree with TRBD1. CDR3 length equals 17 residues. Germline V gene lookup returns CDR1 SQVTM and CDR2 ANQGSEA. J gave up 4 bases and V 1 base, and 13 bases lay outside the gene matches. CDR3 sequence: CSVEGLWRQGIYNEQFF. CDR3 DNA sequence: TGCAGCGTTGAAGGTTTGTGGCGACAGGGAATTTACAATGAGCAGTTCTTC.

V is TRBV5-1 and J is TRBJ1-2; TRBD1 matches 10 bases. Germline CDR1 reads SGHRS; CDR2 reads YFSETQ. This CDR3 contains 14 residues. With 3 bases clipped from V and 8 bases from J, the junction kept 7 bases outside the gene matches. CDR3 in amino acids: CASSSMGQGYGYTF. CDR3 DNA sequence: TGCGCCAGCAGCTCGATGGGACAGGGGTACGGCTACACCTTC.

The CDR3: CSASPGSPPYNEQFF. CDR3 DNA: TGCAGTGCTAGTCCCGGGAGTCCCCCTTACAATGAGCAGTTCTTC. The V call is TRBV20-1, the J call TRBJ2-1, with D tentatively TRBD2 (6 bases). V was shortened by 3 bases and J by 4 bases, with 16 bases between the two germline ends. Germline CDR1 DFQATT, CDR2 SNEGSKA (reference sequence). The CDR3 is 15 residues long.

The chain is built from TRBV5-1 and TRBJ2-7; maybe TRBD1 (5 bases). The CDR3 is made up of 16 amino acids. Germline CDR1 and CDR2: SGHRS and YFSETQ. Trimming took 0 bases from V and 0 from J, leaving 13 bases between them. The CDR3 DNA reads TGCGCCAGCAGCTTGGCAGAGGAAGGGGACTCCTACGAGCAGTACTTC. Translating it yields CASSLAEEGDSYEQYF.

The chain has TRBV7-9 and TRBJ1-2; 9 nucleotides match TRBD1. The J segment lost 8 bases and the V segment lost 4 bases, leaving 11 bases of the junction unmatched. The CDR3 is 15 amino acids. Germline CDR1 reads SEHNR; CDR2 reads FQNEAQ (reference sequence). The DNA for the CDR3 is TGTGCCAGCAGCTCTTTAACAGGGGGCAGAGTAGGCTACACCTTC. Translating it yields CASSSLTGGRVGYTF.

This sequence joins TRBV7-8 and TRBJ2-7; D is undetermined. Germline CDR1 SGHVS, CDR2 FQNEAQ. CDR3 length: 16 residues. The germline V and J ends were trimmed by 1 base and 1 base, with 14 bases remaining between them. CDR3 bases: TGTGCCAGCAGCTTAGTCCCAAACGACGGGTCCTACGAGCAGTACTTC. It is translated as CASSLVPNDGSYEQYF.

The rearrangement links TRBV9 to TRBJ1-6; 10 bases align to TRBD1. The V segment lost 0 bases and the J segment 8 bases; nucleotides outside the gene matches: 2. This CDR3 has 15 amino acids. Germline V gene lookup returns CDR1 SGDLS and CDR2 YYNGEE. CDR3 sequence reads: CASSVGGTGDSPLHF. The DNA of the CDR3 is TGTGCCAGCAGCGTAGGAGGGACAGGGGATTCACCCCTCCACTTT.

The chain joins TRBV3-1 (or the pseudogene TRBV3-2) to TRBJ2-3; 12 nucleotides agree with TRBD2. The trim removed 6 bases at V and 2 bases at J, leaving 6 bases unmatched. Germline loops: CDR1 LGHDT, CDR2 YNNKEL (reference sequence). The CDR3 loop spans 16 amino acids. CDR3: CASRTGTSGFTDTQYF. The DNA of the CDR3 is TGTGCCAGCAGGACCGGGACTAGCGGGTTCACAGATACGCAGTATTTT.

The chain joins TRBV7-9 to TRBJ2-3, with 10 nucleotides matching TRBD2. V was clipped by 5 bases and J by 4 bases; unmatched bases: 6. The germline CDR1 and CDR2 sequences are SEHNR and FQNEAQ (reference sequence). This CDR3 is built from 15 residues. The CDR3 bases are TGTGCCAGCAGCGTCAGCGGGAGGGCCCCAGATACGCAGTATTTT. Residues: CASSVSGRAPDTQYF.

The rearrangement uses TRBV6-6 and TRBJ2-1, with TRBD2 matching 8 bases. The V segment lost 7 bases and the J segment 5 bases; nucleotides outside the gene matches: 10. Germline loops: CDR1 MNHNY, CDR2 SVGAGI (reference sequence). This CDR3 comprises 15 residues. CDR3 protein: CASTDGLAVHNEQFF. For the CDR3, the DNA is TGTGCCAGCACCGACGGACTAGCAGTACACAATGAGCAGTTCTTC.

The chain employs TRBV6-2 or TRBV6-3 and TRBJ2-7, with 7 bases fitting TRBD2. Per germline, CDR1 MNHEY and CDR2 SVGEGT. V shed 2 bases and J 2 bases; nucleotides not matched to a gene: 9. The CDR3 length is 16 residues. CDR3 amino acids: CASSYPVGAGAYEQYV. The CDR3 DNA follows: TGTGCCAGCAGTTACCCCGTCGGCGCGGGAGCCTACGAGCAGTACGTC.

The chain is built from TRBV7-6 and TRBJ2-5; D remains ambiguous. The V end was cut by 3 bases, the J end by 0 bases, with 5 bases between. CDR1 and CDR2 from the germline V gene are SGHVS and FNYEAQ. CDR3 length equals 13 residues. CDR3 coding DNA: TGTGCCAGCAGCTTTGACAACCAAGAGACCCAGTACTTC. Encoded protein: CASSFDNQETQYF.

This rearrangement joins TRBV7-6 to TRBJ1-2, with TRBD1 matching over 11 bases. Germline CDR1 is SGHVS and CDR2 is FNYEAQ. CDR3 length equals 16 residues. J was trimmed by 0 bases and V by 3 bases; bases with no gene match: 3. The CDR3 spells CASSFGQGAANYGYTF. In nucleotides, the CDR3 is TGTGCCAGCAGCTTCGGACAGGGGGCAGCTAACTATGGCTACACCTTC.

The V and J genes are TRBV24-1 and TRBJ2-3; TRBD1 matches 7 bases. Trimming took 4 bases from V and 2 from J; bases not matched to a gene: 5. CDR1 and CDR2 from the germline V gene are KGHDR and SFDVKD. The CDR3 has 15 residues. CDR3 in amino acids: CATSEPDRATDTQYF. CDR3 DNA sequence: TGTGCCACCAGTGAGCCCGACAGGGCCACAGATACGCAGTATTTT.

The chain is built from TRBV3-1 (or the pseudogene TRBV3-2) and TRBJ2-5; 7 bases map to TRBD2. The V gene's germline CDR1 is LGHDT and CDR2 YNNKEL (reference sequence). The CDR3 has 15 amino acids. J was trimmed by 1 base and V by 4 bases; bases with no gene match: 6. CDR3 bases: TGTGCCAGCAGCCGTATAGGCGGGGGCCAAGAGACCCAGTACTTC. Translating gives CASSRIGGGQETQYF.